Listed below are T cell receptor beta chains from one sample, sequenced in a study of T cell responses to AZD1222 COVID-19 vaccine. Produced via immunoSEQ multiplex PCR; TCRdb's table is partial and in-frame only. The sample lists approximately 100,000 clones; 85% were seen once. This specimen consisted of peripheral blood, obtained 28 days after the second AZD1222 dose. Receptors were obtained from an adult who received the AZD1222 COVID-19 vaccine. The conserved cysteine and the conserved F or W are not part of the CDR3 here. Only part of the rows carry a size: once, few, many, or a class if the clone is expanded.

j_gene | v_gene | abundance | CDR3aa
TRBJ2-7 | TRBV7-2 | NA | ASSSTGGRTVEQY
TRBJ1-5 | TRBV3-1/TRBV3-2 | NA | ASSQYRGANQPQH
TRBJ2-1 | TRBV30 | NA | AWSTRSFEQF
TRBJ2-5 | TRBV5-1 | NA | ASSLGAQETQY
TRBJ2-1 | TRBV7-2 | NA | ASSEDRLKEQF
TRBJ1-2 | TRBV19 | NA | ASRTRTGVYGYT
TRBJ1-2 | TRBV11-2 | NA | ASSGYPGYT
TRBJ2-3 | TRBV6-5 | once | ASSRTGGAADTQY
TRBJ2-1 | TRBV19 | NA | ASRTDRANNEQF
TRBJ1-3 | TRBV19 | NA | ASSLTGTFSGNTIY
TRBJ2-7 | TRBV19 | NA | ASSTTSGGPYEQY
TRBJ1-2 | TRBV27 | once | ASRLTGDSNYGYT
TRBJ2-3 | TRBV3-1/TRBV3-2 | NA | ASSQTSGTTDTQY
TRBJ2-2 | TRBV28 | NA | ASSLDGGELF
TRBJ1-6 | TRBV9 | NA | ASSVEGVFDSPLH
TRBJ2-7 | TRBV20-1 | NA | SASDHEQY
TRBJ1-6 | TRBV9 | many | ASSVTPTGDSPLH
TRBJ2-5 | TRBV27 | NA | ASSLSIVSGPQETQY
TRBJ2-7 | TRBV18 | once | ASSPLAVSYEQY
TRBJ2-5 | TRBV19 | NA | ASSQAGVGETQY
TRBJ2-2 | TRBV10-3 | NA | AISRSGGETGELF
TRBJ1-4 | TRBV7-9 | NA | ASSFLSIDEKLF
TRBJ1-3 | TRBV4-1 | NA | ASSYDESSGNTIY
TRBJ2-7 | TRBV5-4 | NA | ASSLKSKGAYEQY
TRBJ2-7 | TRBV6-5 | NA | ASSPGPYEQY
TRBJ2-1 | TRBV7-2 | NA | ASRGAGQGTYNEQF
TRBJ2-7 | TRBV3-1/TRBV3-2 | NA | ASSFNPPGLGGEQY
TRBJ2-7 | TRBV7-9 | NA | ASSWGTSLPTEQY
TRBJ2-5 | TRBV19 | NA | ASSIYQGRERETQY
TRBJ2-7 | TRBV2 | NA | ASSLELAEQY
TRBJ2-4 | TRBV23-1 | NA | ASSQPHVAKNIQY
TRBJ1-2 | TRBV29-1 | few | SVAGSTQGNYGYT
TRBJ2-7 | TRBV19 | NA | ASPDHSYEQY
TRBJ1-4 | TRBV5-1 | NA | ASSLFPGANEKLF
TRBJ1-2 | TRBV29-1 | NA | SVDQGFYGYT
TRBJ2-3 | TRBV6-5 | NA | ASSYKTSGGGTQY
TRBJ1-1 | TRBV12-3/TRBV12-4 | NA | ASSFSGNTEAF
TRBJ2-2 | TRBV2 | NA | ASSEPDRGPNTGELF
TRBJ2-2 | TRBV18 | NA | ASFGGGTGELF
TRBJ1-1 | TRBV18 | NA | ASSPPRARGTEAF
TRBJ1-2 | TRBV7-8 | NA | ASSLAGEGSYGYT
TRBJ2-1 | TRBV12-3/TRBV12-4 | NA | ASSSGRDEQF